One and the same sample provided the 9 T cell receptor beta chains below, sequenced in a study of T cell responses to AZD1222 COVID-19 vaccine. Here immunoSEQ multiplex PCR was the method, and the copy in TCRdb shows in-frame clones only, minus some. The sample includes roughly 110,000 clones, around 90% of them seen just once. Sequencing used peripheral blood, obtained on day 0 of AZD1222 vaccination. All receptors come from an adult in good health.

The CDR3 DNA reads as TGTGCCAGCAGTTCCGATAACCGGGTGGAAGAGACCCAGTACTTC. Amino acid sequence: CASSSDNRVEETQYF. The chain is built from TRBV28 and TRBJ2-5; D is uncertain. The CDR3 is 15 amino acids. The V and J ends lost 4 bases and 3 bases respectively, with 15 bases between them. Per the germline V gene, CDR1 is MDHEN and CDR2 is SYDVKM.

CDR3 sequence reads: CASSFGTGELFF. The CDR3 DNA reads as TGTGCCAGCAGCTTTGGCACCGGGGAGCTGTTTTTT. The chain links TRBV7-2 to TRBJ2-2; D ambiguous. This CDR3 comprises 12 residues. CDR1 and CDR2 from the germline V gene are SGHTA and FQGNSA. The V gene lost 3 bases and the J gene lost 4 bases, with 3 bases spanning the gap.

The chain carries TRBV5-4 and TRBJ1-1, with a possible D match to TRBD1 (5 bases). Trimming stripped 2 bases from V and 2 bases from J, with 13 bases between. CDR3 size: 15 residues. Germline assignment: CDR1 SGHNT and CDR2 YYREEE (reference sequence). The CDR3 region has the DNA TGTGCCAGCAGCTTCCCCCGAGGGGTTAACACTGAAGCTTTCTTT. Its protein is CASSFPRGVNTEAFF.

The chain uses TRBV6-5 and TRBJ1-5; tentatively, D is TRBD1 (6 bases). The germline CDR1 and CDR2 sequences are MNHEY and SVGAGI. V was clipped by 6 bases and J by 2 bases, with 11 bases between them. This CDR3 has 14 residues. The CDR3 reads CASRLQGGNQPQHF. CDR3 DNA: TGTGCCAGCAGACTACAGGGAGGCAATCAGCCCCAGCATTTT.

This clone has only one observation. V and J are TRBV27 and TRBJ2-7; D ambiguous. The CDR3 sequence is 14 residues long. Germline V gives CDR1 MNHEY, CDR2 SMNVEV (reference sequence). The V and J ends lost 4 bases and 6 bases respectively, with 16 bases between them. CDR3 sequence reads: CASSSRTDWGEQYF. CDR3 coding DNA: TGTGCCAGCAGTTCGAGGACGGATTGGGGCGAGCAGTACTTC.

About this clone itself: A junction boundary mismatches the germline segment, possibly from a read error. The rearrangement joins TRBV12-3 or TRBV12-4 to TRBJ1-2; D is perhaps TRBD1 (6 bases). The CDR3 contains 13 residues. The CDR3 protein is CASSLKDSGAWAF. The CDR3 region has the DNA TGTGCCAGCAGTTTAAAGGACAGTGGGGCATGGGCCTTC.

This chain uses TRBV14 with TRBJ1-1; possibly TRBD1 for D (5 bases). This CDR3 spans 16 amino acids. Deletions cut 0 bases from V and 5 bases from J, with 16 bases between. Germline loops: CDR1 SGHDN, CDR2 FVKESK. The CDR3 DNA sequence: TGTGCCAGCAGCCAAGATCGGGGCAGGGTGTGGACTGAAGCTTTCTTT. Its protein is CASSQDRGRVWTEAFF.

This rearrangement joins TRBV5-1 to TRBJ1-4; D perhaps matches TRBD1 (5 bases). The germline gives CDR1 SGHRS, CDR2 YFSETQ. Between the trimmed V and J ends, which lost 0 bases and 0 bases, there was a span of 12 bases. The CDR3 spans 17 residues. Here the CDR3 DNA reads TGCGCCAGCAGCTTGGATGGGGGGGACGCAACTAATGAAAAACTGTTTTTT. Protein product: CASSLDGGDATNEKLFF. Drawing the rest from reference TRBV5-1 and TRBJ1-4, the complete variable domain is KAGVTQTPRYLIKTRGQQVTLSCSPISGHRSVSWYQQTPGQGLQFLFEYFSETQRNKGNFPGRFSGRQFSNSRSEMNVSTLELGDSALYLCASSLDGGDATNEKLFFGSGTQLSVL.

The J gene is TRBJ2-2, the V gene TRBV11-3; D may be TRBD2 (5 bases). V gave up 3 bases and J gave up 4 bases, with 15 bases separating them. Per germline, CDR1 SGHNT and CDR2 YENEEA. The CDR3 has 16 amino acids. CDR3 sequence reads: CASSLRRGGGTGELFF. CDR3 DNA: TGTGCCAGCAGCTTGAGGAGAGGCGGAGGCACCGGGGAGCTGTTTTTT.